The 2 T cell receptor beta chains listed next were all sequenced from one sample in a study of blood T cell repertoires in COVID-19. Libraries were prepared by immunoSEQ multiplex PCR; TCRdb keeps only in-frame clonotypes and omits some of them. The data show about 300,000 clones, with around 80% seen just once and 1% to 1.5% held by the top ten. Sequencing used peripheral blood. These receptors were taken from a woman aged 45-65 years with acute or convalescent COVID-19.

On this clone itself: Within the sample, other DNA sequences also encode this same CDR3. The chain joins TRBV29-1 to TRBJ1-1; possibly TRBD1 for D (6 bases). CDR3 size: 13 residues. Trimming pared 3 bases from V and 0 bases from J, leaving 8 bases between. CDR1 SQVTM and CDR2 ANQGSEA come from the germline V gene. CDR3 residues: CSVDQGMNTEAFF. Here the CDR3 DNA reads TGCAGCGTTGATCAGGGGATGAACACTGAAGCTTTCTTT. The full variable domain, its missing parts supplied by reference TRBV29-1 and TRBJ1-1, is SAVISQKPSRDICQRGTSLTIQCQVDSQVTMMFWYRQQPGQSLTLIATANQGSEATYESGFVIDKFPISRPNLTFSTLTVSNMSPEDSSIYLCSVDQGMNTEAFFGQGTRLTVV.

This clone occurred a few times. The chain joins TRBV6-5 to TRBJ2-2; weak D call: TRBD1 (6 bases). The germline CDR1 and CDR2 sequences are MNHEY and SVGAGI. V was pared by 8 bases and J by 1 base, with 8 bases between. The CDR3 covers 13 residues. CDR3 sequence (DNA): TGTGCCAGCTTGACAGGGAACACCGGGGAGCTGTTTTTT. This sequence encodes CASLTGNTGELFF.